This TCR beta chain emerged from a study of diagnostic markers for celiac disease (dated by TCRdb to between 2020 and 2021). These reads were obtained on an Illumina MiSeq. After reprocessing by TCRdb, each CDR3 protein sequence is one entry, and no DNA is given. This sample's table lists several thousand distinct CDR3 sequences. The ten largest account for around 6% of the sample. Points on this clonotype: The target of this receptor is not known.

The CDR3 contains 15 residues, cysteine and phenylalanine counted. No DNA appears here. Sequences GTSNPN (CDR1) and SVGIG (CDR2) are obtained from the germline V gene (reference sequence). The sample was either unsorted cells or a sorted T cell fraction (not recorded which). The rearrangement joined TRBV30 to TRBJ1-2. This sequence was found in a human donor. This table probably holds off-target reads from a library built for another chain. This receptor carries the CDR3 CASSHQEPINYGYTF.